The 32 T cell receptor beta chains below come from one sample, sequenced in a study of blood T cells in healthy people across ages. A second PCR of roughly 7 to 11 cycles used a sample-barcoded 5' primer and a J-beta primer mix. TCRdb redid the calling of the 5' RACE reads with MiXCR, one entry per CDR3 protein. The table shows around 800,000 distinct CDR3 sequences, with around 24% occurring only once. These data were likewise used in another study, on T cells of mothers and their children.

The sample consisted of blood. The receptors derive from a boy between 10 and 17 years old in good health.

The chain joins TRBV13 to TRBJ2-5, with D perhaps TRBD2 (6 bases). There are 15 residues in the CDR3. Germline lookup yields CDR1 PRHDT and CDR2 FYEKMQ (reference sequence). Trimming took 5 bases from V and 5 from J, leaving 18 bases between them. The CDR3: CASSPRRGSAETQYF. The CDR3 DNA follows: TGTGCCAGCAGCCCCCGGAGGGGCTCCGCCGAGACCCAGTACTTC.

V usage is TRBV6-1 and J usage is TRBJ1-2; TRBD1 is a possible D gene (5 bases). V was clipped by 2 bases and J by 4 bases, with 11 bases between them. The length of the CDR3 is 14 residues. Germline V gives CDR1 MNHNS, CDR2 SASEGT. This chain's CDR3 is CASSEIQGAYGYTF. Written as DNA, the CDR3 is TGTGCCAGCAGTGAAATCCAAGGGGCCTATGGCTACACCTTC.

This chain links TRBV15 with TRBJ1-5, with D possibly being TRBD1 (6 bases). The length of the CDR3 is 17 residues. The V gene lost 1 base and the J gene lost 0 bases, with 13 bases spanning the gap. CDR1 is LNHNV and CDR2 is YYDKDF in the germline V gene (reference sequence). This CDR3 is CATSRGRTDYSNQPQHF. Here the CDR3 DNA reads TGTGCCACCAGCAGAGGCCGGACAGACTATAGCAATCAGCCCCAGCATTTT.

The J gene is TRBJ2-7, the V gene TRBV6-1; weak D call: TRBD1 (5 bases). This CDR3 has 16 residues. Germline CDR1 and CDR2: MNHNS and SASEGT. Trimming removed 7 bases at V and 2 bases at J, with 21 bases between. Written as DNA, the CDR3 is TGTGCCAGCACCCTAAAAGGGGCGGTGGTCCCCTACGAGCAGTACTTC. This codes for CASTLKGAVVPYEQYF.

This clonotype was counted only a few times. The junction and the germline gene differ at one end; a read error may be behind it. The chain combines TRBV11-2 with TRBJ2-1, with 7 bases identical to TRBD2. The germline V gene encodes CDR1 SGHAT and CDR2 FQNNGV. The length of the CDR3 is 13 residues. CDR3 DNA: TGTGCCAGCAGCTTAGAGTACGGGGGGACCCGGTACTTC. Translated: CASSLEYGGTRYF.

The chain links TRBV12-3 or TRBV12-4 to TRBJ2-3; TRBD2 matches 13 bases. The CDR3 is 16 residues long. Unmatched junction bases numbered 6, after V lost 8 bases and J lost 1 base. The CDR3 loop is CASVWGTSGGTDTQYF. The CDR3 coding sequence is TGTGCCAGCGTCTGGGGGACTAGCGGGGGCACAGATACGCAGTATTTT.

V is TRBV3-1 and J is TRBJ2-7; maybe TRBD1 (5 bases). Trimming pared 3 bases from V and 6 bases from J, leaving 12 bases between. The CDR3 has 13 residues. Germline V gene data show CDR1 as LGHDT and CDR2 as YNNKEL (reference sequence). The DNA for the CDR3 is TGTGCCAGCAGCCATGACAGTTGGTTCGAGCAGTACTTC. This sequence encodes CASSHDSWFEQYF.

V is TRBV29-1 and J is TRBJ2-1; the match to TRBD2 covers 7 bases. CDR1 and CDR2 from the germline V gene are SQVTM and ANQGSEA. Losses at the gene ends were 6 bases for V and 5 bases for J; bases not matched to a gene: 16. This CDR3 has 16 residues. The CDR3 coding sequence is TGCAGCGTCCAGAAGGCACCTAGCGGCCTCAACAATGAGCAGTTCTTC. Protein: CSVQKAPSGLNNEQFF.

This clonotype was counted between two and nine times. The chain carries TRBV5-1 and TRBJ1-4; D possibly corresponds to TRBD1 (6 bases). The CDR3 totals 14 residues. Germline-derived CDR1 and CDR2 are SGHRS and YFSETQ. V was pared by 1 base and J by 8 bases, with 12 bases between. As DNA, the CDR3 is TGCGCCAGCAGCTTGTTGGGGGCGCAGGAAAAACTGTTTTTT. Its protein product is CASSLLGAQEKLFF.

In its sample, this clonotype was seen a few times. The rearrangement uses TRBV11-2 and TRBJ2-1, with a possible D match to TRBD2 (6 bases). The CDR3 is made up of 15 amino acids. Trimming removed 8 bases at V and 9 bases at J, with 23 bases between. Germline CDR1 and CDR2: SGHAT and FQNNGV. Here the CDR3 reads CASCSLMGGVGEQFF. The CDR3 region has the DNA TGTGCCAGCTGCTCACTCATGGGCGGGGTTGGTGAGCAGTTCTTC. The full variable domain, its missing parts supplied by reference TRBV11-2 and TRBJ2-1, is EAGVAQSPRYKIIEKRQSVAFWCNPISGHATLYWYQQILGQGPKLLIQFQNNGVVDDSQLPKDRFSAERLKGVDSTLKIQPAKLEDSAVYLCASCSLMGGVGEQFFGPGTRLTVL.

The V gene is TRBV27, the J gene TRBJ2-7, with a weak D call TRBD1 (5 bases). Germline V lookup: CDR1 MNHEY, CDR2 SMNVEV (reference sequence). V shed 2 bases and J shed 6 bases, with 14 bases lying between them. CDR3 length: 14 residues. Here the CDR3 reads CASSLTQGRSEQYF. The CDR3 nucleotides read TGTGCCAGCAGTTTAACCCAGGGTCGTAGCGAGCAGTACTTC.

The V gene is TRBV7-6, the J gene TRBJ2-5, with D hard to call. Trimming took off 5 bases at V and 7 bases at J, with 17 bases between the two ends. CDR1 is SGHVS, CDR2 FNYEAQ, per germline. The CDR3 covers 14 residues. The CDR3 DNA follows: TGTGCCAGCAGCCCGGACCCGGGCCCTCGGACCCAGTACTTC. Translation: CASSPDPGPRTQYF.

This clonotype was picked up a small number of times. The chain recombines TRBV2 with TRBJ2-3, with D maybe TRBD1 (5 bases). CDR1 is SNHLY, CDR2 FYNNEI, per germline. The length of the CDR3 is 15 residues. V lost 8 bases to trimming and J lost 3 bases, with 18 bases between them. This chain's CDR3 is CASFDGRKGTDTQYF. The CDR3 region has the DNA TGTGCCAGCTTCGACGGTCGGAAGGGGACAGATACGCAGTATTTT.

This clonotype was detected only a few times. This sequence joins TRBV5-1 and TRBJ1-4, with TRBD1 identical over 9 bases. Germline V lookup: CDR1 SGHRS, CDR2 YFSETQ. With V trimmed by 0 bases and J by 8 bases, 8 bases remained unmatched. The CDR3 loop spans 16 amino acids. CDR3 DNA sequence: TGCGCCAGCAGCTTGGAACAGGGGGCGCCGGGGGAAAAACTGTTTTTT. This codes for CASSLEQGAPGEKLFF. The full variable domain, its missing parts supplied by reference TRBV5-1 and TRBJ1-4, is KAGVTQTPRYLIKTRGQQVTLSCSPISGHRSVSWYQQTPGQGLQFLFEYFSETQRNKGNFPGRFSGRQFSNSRSEMNVSTLELGDSALYLCASSLEQGAPGEKLFFGSGTQLSVL.

This clonotype was found a few times. J is TRBJ2-5 and V is TRBV10-1; D might be TRBD1 (5 bases). This CDR3 has 15 residues. Trimming removed 6 bases at V and 2 bases at J, with 16 bases between. The germline CDR1 and CDR2 sequences are WNHNN and SYGVQD (reference sequence). As DNA, the CDR3 is TGCGCCAGCAGCGACAGTGCCAGCCCTCAAGAGACCCAGTACTTC. Encoded protein: CASSDSASPQETQYF.

This clonotype was counted a few times. This chain uses TRBV5-1 with TRBJ1-4; D perhaps matches TRBD1 (6 bases). Germline CDR1 is SGHRS and CDR2 is YFSETQ. Trimming cost V 1 base and J 4 bases, with 17 bases left between them. The CDR3 runs to 17 residues. CDR3 sequence: CASSLSPRGQRNEKLFF. CDR3 coding DNA: TGCGCCAGCAGCTTGAGTCCTCGGGGGCAGCGTAATGAAAAACTGTTTTTT.

In this sample, this clonotype turned up a few times. The chain links TRBV5-4 to TRBJ2-7; tentative D call: TRBD1 (6 bases). V gave up 4 bases and J gave up 2 bases, with 13 bases separating them. The CDR3 is 14 residues long. Germline CDR1 reads SGHNT; CDR2 reads YYREEE (reference sequence). The CDR3 nucleotides read TGTGCCAGCAGCGCCACAGGGAGCCCCTACGAGCAGTACTTC. The encoded protein is CASSATGSPYEQYF. The whole variable domain, remainder taken from reference TRBV5-4 and TRBJ2-7, is ETGVTQSPTHLIKTRGQQVTLRCSSQSGHNTVSWYQQALGQGPQFIFQYYREEENGRGNFPPRFSGLQFPNYSSELNVNALELDDSALYLCASSATGSPYEQYFGPGTRLTVT.

CDR3 bases: TGCGCCAGCAGCCAAGTCGGAGGGCGCGGCTACACCTTC. It is translated as CASSQVGGRGYTF. The J gene is TRBJ1-2, the V gene TRBV4-1; D remains unclear. CDR1 is MGHRA, CDR2 YSYEKL, per germline. Trimming took off 1 base at V and 8 bases at J, with 11 bases between the two ends. The CDR3 has 13 amino acids.

This clonotype has ten or more counts. The chain joins TRBV20-1 to TRBJ2-5; D remains ambiguous. This CDR3 is built from 14 residues. Germline V gives CDR1 DFQATT, CDR2 SNEGSKA (reference sequence). V was shortened by 2 bases and J by 1 base, with 11 bases between the two germline ends. This chain's CDR3 is CSARNGFLQETQYF. In DNA form, the CDR3 reads TGCAGTGCTAGAAACGGCTTTCTCCAAGAGACCCAGTACTTC.

J is TRBJ1-5 and V is TRBV7-9, with unresolved D. Germline V gene sequence: CDR1 SEHNR, CDR2 FQNEAQ (reference sequence). The CDR3 covers 12 residues. V was pared by 8 bases and J by 6 bases, with 11 bases between. The CDR3 region has the DNA TGTGCCAGCGCCTCCGGCGGTCAGCCCCAGCATTTT. Protein sequence: CASASGGQPQHF.

The chain couples TRBV20-1 to TRBJ2-7; 11 bases fit TRBD2. Germline V gene sequence: CDR1 DFQATT, CDR2 SNEGSKA (reference sequence). After removal of 3 bases from V and 4 bases from J, the junction contained 2 bases not matched to a gene. The CDR3 covers 13 residues. This CDR3 reads CSARTSGIYEQYF. CDR3 DNA sequence: TGCAGTGCTAGGACTAGCGGGATATACGAGCAGTACTTC.

The chain has TRBV7-8 and TRBJ2-4; D possibly corresponds to TRBD1 (6 bases). This CDR3 contains 16 residues. The V gene lost 2 bases and the J gene lost 0 bases, with 11 bases spanning the gap. Germline-derived CDR1 and CDR2 are SGHVS and FQNEAQ. CDR3 coding DNA: TGTGCCAGCAGCTTACAGGACAGACTAGCCAAAAACATTCAGTACTTC. Translated, it gives CASSLQDRLAKNIQYF.

This clonotype was counted only a few times. This chain links TRBV12-3 or TRBV12-4 with TRBJ2-6; D tentatively fits TRBD1 or TRBD2 (5 bases each). Trimming removed 4 bases from V and 0 bases from J, with 19 bases in between. The CDR3 sequence is 19 residues long. Written as DNA, the CDR3 is TGTGCCAGCAGTTCGTGGGACGGAGTCGTATTCTCTGGGGCCAACGTCCTGACTTTC. This gives the protein CASSSWDGVVFSGANVLTF.

The rearrangement links TRBV20-1 to TRBJ2-5; 10 nucleotides match TRBD2. Trimming removed 3 bases from V and 2 bases from J; junction bases left unmatched: 15. Germline values: CDR1 DFQATT, CDR2 SNEGSKA (reference sequence). The CDR3 has 18 residues. CDR3 sequence reads: CSASAESGGVYGQETQYF. The CDR3 DNA follows: TGCAGTGCTAGCGCGGAAAGCGGGGGGGTCTATGGGCAAGAGACCCAGTACTTC.

A few counts support this clonotype. The chain couples TRBV27 to TRBJ2-1; D not certain. The V gene lost 6 bases and the J gene lost 5 bases, with 5 bases spanning the gap. This CDR3 is 11 amino acids long. Germline assignment: CDR1 MNHEY and CDR2 SMNVEV (reference sequence). CDR3 amino acids: CASSWNNEQFF. The CDR3 DNA reads as TGTGCCAGCAGCTGGAACAATGAGCAGTTCTTC.

This clonotype was seen more than once but under ten times. V and J are TRBV2 and TRBJ2-5, with D possibly called TRBD1 or TRBD2 (5 bases each). This CDR3 is 14 amino acids long. Trimming removed 1 base from V and 5 bases from J, with 11 bases in between. Germline V gene lookup returns CDR1 SNHLY and CDR2 FYNNEI. CDR3 nucleotide sequence: TGTGCCAGCAGTGAAGAGCGCTGGGGGGAGACCCAGTACTTC. Its translation is CASSEERWGETQYF.

This clonotype appeared a few times. The chain carries TRBV5-5 and TRBJ1-5, with D unclear. Trimming removed 0 bases at V and 6 bases at J, with 10 bases between. Germline CDR1 reads SGHKS; CDR2 reads YYEKEE (reference sequence). The CDR3 has 14 residues. CDR3 sequence: CASSLEQFPQPQHF. CDR3 coding DNA: TGTGCCAGCAGCTTGGAACAGTTCCCTCAGCCCCAGCATTTT.

The rearrangement links TRBV6-1 to TRBJ1-5; 8 bases agree with TRBD1. CDR1 is MNHNS and CDR2 is SASEGT in the germline V gene. The CDR3 runs 13 residues. V lost 3 bases to trimming and J lost 6 bases; unmatched junction nucleotides: 1. Written as DNA, the CDR3 is TGTGCCAGCAGTGACAGGGGGCCTCAGCCCCAGCATTTT. Translating gives CASSDRGPQPQHF.

In its sample, this clonotype was seen many times. The chain combines TRBV27 with TRBJ1-2, with D possibly matching TRBD1 (6 bases). Germline V lookup: CDR1 MNHEY, CDR2 SMNVEV (reference sequence). Trimming removed 6 bases from V and 0 bases from J, with 11 bases in between. The CDR3 runs 14 residues. The CDR3 coding sequence is TGTGCCAGCAGCCCCGGGGGGCCTAACTATGGCTACACCTTC. Protein: CASSPGGPNYGYTF.

The CDR3 DNA reads TGCGCCAGCAGCCGACCCGAAAACACCGGGGAGCTGTTTTTT. Translating it yields CASSRPENTGELFF. The chain employs TRBV5-1 and TRBJ2-2; D uncertain. The CDR3 length is 14 residues. CDR1 is SGHRS and CDR2 is YFSETQ in the germline V gene. Between the trimmed V and J ends, which lost 4 bases and 2 bases, there was a span of 9 bases.

The chain links TRBV5-1 to TRBJ2-1; 10 bases map to TRBD2. Trimming cost V 2 bases and J 3 bases; bases outside gene matches: 2. From germline, CDR1 is SGHRS and CDR2 YFSETQ. The CDR3 sequence is 15 residues long. This CDR3 is CASSLAGGIYNEQFF. CDR3 in DNA: TGCGCCAGCAGCTTAGCGGGGGGGATCTACAATGAGCAGTTCTTC. Full variable domain (outside the CDR3, taken from reference TRBV5-1 and TRBJ2-1): KAGVTQTPRYLIKTRGQQVTLSCSPISGHRSVSWYQQTPGQGLQFLFEYFSETQRNKGNFPGRFSGRQFSNSRSEMNVSTLELGDSALYLCASSLAGGIYNEQFFGPGTRLTVL.

The V and J genes are TRBV6-5 and TRBJ2-5; D gene ambiguous. The J call may not be correct, given that the DNA end is closer to TRBJ2-7. Germline CDR1 is MNHEY and CDR2 is SVGAGI. This CDR3 comprises 16 residues. The chain's CDR3 is CASSYSRHGPNYEQYF. Here the CDR3 DNA reads TGTGCCAGCAGTTACTCCCGACATGGGCCGAACTACGAGCAGTACTTC.